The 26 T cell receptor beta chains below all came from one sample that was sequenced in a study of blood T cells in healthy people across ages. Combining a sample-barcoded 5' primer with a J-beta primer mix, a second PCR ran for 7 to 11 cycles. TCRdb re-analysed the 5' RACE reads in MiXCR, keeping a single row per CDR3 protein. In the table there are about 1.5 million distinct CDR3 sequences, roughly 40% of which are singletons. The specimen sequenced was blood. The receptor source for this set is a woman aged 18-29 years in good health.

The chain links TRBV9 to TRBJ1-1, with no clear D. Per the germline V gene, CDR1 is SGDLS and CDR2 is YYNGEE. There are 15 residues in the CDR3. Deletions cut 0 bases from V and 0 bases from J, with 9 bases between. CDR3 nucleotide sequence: TGTGCCAGCAGCGTAGAACCCACGATGAACACTGAAGCTTTCTTT. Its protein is CASSVEPTMNTEAFF.

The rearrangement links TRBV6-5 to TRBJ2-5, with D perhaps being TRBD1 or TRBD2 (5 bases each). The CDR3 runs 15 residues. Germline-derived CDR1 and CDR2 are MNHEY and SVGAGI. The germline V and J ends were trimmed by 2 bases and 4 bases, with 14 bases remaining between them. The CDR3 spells CASSYDIQGAETQYF. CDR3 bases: TGTGCCAGCAGTTACGATATTCAGGGAGCAGAGACCCAGTACTTC.

CDR3 sequence reads: CASSQELAGVDEQFF. As DNA, the CDR3 is TGTGCCAGCAGCCAAGAGTTAGCGGGCGTGGATGAGCAGTTCTTC. This chain joins TRBV4-2 and TRBJ2-1; TRBD2 agrees at 7 bases. This CDR3 has 15 residues. Germline V gives CDR1 LGHNA, CDR2 YNFKEQ. V was clipped by 0 bases and J by 8 bases; unmatched bases: 7.

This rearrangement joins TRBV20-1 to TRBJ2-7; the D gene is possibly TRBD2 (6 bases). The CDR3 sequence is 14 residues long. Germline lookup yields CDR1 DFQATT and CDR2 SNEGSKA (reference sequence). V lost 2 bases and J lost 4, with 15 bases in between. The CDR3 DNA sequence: TGCAGTGCTAGAATCCGGGACTCCAATTACGAGCAGTACTTC. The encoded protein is CSARIRDSNYEQYF.

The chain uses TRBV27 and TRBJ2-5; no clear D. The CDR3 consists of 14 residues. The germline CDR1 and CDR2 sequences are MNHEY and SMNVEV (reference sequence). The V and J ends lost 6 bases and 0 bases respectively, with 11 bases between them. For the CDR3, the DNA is TGTGCCAGCAGCCCTACAGAGGACCAAGAGACCCAGTACTTC. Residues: CASSPTEDQETQYF.

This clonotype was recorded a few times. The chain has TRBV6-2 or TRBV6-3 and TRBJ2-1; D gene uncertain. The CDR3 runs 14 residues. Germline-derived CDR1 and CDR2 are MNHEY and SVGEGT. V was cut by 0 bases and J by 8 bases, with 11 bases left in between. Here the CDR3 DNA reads TGTGCCAGCAGTTACTCGAGTTTTATAGATGAGCAGTTCTTC. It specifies CASSYSSFIDEQFF.

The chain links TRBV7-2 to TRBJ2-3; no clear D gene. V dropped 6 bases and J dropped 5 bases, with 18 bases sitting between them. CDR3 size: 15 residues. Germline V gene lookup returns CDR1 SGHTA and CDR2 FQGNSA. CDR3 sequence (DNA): TGTGCCAGCAGTCCCGACTCCTCGGCGATAGATACGCAGTATTTT. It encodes CASSPDSSAIDTQYF.

The CDR3 reads CASRRSGGVPTDTQYF. DNA of the CDR3: TGTGCCAGCAGGCGGTCGGGGGGGGTTCCCACAGATACGCAGTATTTT. The chain has TRBV27 and TRBJ2-3; TRBD2 matches at 8 bases. CDR1 is MNHEY and CDR2 is SMNVEV in the germline V gene (reference sequence). V was pared by 6 bases and J by 2 bases, with 10 bases of the junction left unmatched. The CDR3 runs 16 residues.

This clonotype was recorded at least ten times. DNA for the CDR3: TGCGCCAGCAGCGGGACAGGAGAGGGCTACACCTTC. It specifies CASSGTGEGYTF. The V call is TRBV5-1, the J call TRBJ1-2, with 8 bases fitting TRBD1. This CDR3 spans 12 amino acids. Per the germline V gene, CDR1 is SGHRS and CDR2 is YFSETQ. Trimming removed 4 bases from V and 8 bases from J; junction bases left unmatched: 4.

The CDR3 spells CAISQSSVSTDTQYF. For the CDR3, the DNA is TGTGCCATCAGCCAGTCTAGCGTAAGCACAGATACGCAGTATTTT. This sequence joins TRBV10-3 and TRBJ2-3; a weak D match, TRBD2 (6 bases). The CDR3 covers 15 residues. V lost 6 bases, J lost 0 bases, and 13 bases lay in between. CDR1 ENHRY and CDR2 SYGVKD come from the germline V gene.

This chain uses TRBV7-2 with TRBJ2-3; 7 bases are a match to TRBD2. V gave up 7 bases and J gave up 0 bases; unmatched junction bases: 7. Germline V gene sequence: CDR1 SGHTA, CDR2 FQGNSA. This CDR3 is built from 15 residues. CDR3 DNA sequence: TGTGCCAGCACCCCATTGGGACTAAGCACAGATACGCAGTATTTT. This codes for CASTPLGLSTDTQYF.

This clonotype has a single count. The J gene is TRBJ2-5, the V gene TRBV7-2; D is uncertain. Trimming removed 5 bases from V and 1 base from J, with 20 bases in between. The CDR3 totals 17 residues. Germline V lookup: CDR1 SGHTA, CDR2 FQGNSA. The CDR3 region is CASSPRAVTIPQETQYF. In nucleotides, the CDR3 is TGTGCCAGCAGCCCCCGCGCGGTTACGATTCCCCAAGAGACCCAGTACTTC.

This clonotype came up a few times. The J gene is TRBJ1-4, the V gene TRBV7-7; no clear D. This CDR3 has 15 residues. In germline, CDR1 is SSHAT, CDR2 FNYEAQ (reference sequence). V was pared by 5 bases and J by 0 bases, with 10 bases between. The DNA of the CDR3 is TGTGCCAGCAGCCCGGGCCCTACAACTAATGAAAAACTGTTTTTT. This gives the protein CASSPGPTTNEKLFF.

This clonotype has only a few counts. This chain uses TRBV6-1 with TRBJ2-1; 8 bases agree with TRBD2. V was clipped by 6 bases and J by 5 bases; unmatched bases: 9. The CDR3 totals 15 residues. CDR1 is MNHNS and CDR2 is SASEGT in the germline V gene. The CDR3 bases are TGTGCCAGCAGCGCATCAACTAGCGGACACAATGAGCAGTTCTTC. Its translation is CASSASTSGHNEQFF.

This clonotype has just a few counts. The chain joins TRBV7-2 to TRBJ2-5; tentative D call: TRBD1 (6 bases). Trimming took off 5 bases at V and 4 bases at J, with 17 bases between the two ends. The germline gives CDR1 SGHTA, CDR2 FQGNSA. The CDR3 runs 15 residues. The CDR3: CASSLWHRVGETQYF. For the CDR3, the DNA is TGTGCCAGCAGCCTGTGGCACAGGGTTGGAGAGACCCAGTACTTC. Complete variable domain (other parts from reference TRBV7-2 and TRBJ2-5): GAGVSQSPSNKVTEKGKDVELRCDPISGHTALYWYRQSLGQGLEFLIYFQGNSAPDKSGLPSDRFSAERTGGSVSTLTIQRTQQEDSAVYLCASSLWHRVGETQYFGPGTRLLVL.

CDR3 nucleotides: TGTGCCAGCAGCCATGAGGGCTCAGACGAGCAGTACTTC. Amino acids: CASSHEGSDEQYF. The V gene is TRBV9, the J gene TRBJ2-7; a weak D match, TRBD2 (5 bases). In germline, CDR1 is SGDLS, CDR2 YYNGEE. This CDR3 region has 13 residues. The germline V and J ends were trimmed by 4 bases and 5 bases, with 13 bases remaining between them.

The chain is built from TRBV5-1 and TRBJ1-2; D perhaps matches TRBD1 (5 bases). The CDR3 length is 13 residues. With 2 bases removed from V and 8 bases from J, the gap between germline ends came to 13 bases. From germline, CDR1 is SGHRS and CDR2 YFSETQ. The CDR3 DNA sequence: TGCGCCAGCAGCTTTGGGCAGGGCGAAGGCTACACCTTC. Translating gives CASSFGQGEGYTF.

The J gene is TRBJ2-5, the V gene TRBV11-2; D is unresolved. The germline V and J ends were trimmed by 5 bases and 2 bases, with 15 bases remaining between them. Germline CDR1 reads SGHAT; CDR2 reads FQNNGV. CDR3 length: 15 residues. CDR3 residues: CASSNFQVKQETQYF. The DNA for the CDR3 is TGTGCCAGCAGCAACTTCCAGGTCAAGCAAGAGACCCAGTACTTC.

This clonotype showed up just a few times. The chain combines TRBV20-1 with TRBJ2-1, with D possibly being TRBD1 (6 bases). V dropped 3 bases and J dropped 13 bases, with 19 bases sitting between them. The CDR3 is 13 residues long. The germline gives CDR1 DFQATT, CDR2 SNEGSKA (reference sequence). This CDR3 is CSARDPSGQIQFF. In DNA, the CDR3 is TGCAGTGCTAGGGACCCAAGTGGACAGATTCAGTTCTTC.

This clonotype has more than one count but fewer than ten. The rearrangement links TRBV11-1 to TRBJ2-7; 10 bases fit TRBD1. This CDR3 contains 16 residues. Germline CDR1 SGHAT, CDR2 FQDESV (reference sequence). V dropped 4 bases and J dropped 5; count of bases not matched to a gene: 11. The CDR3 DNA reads TGTGCCAGCAGCTACCGGACAGGGGGGATGATCGACGAGCAGTACTTC. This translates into CASSYRTGGMIDEQYF.

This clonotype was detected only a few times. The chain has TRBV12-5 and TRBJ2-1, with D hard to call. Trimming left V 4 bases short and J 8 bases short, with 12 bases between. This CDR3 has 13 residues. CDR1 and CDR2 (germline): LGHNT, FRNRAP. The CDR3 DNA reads TGTGCTAGTGGTTCCTCCTCGAGTCATGAGCAGTTCTTC. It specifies CASGSSSSHEQFF.

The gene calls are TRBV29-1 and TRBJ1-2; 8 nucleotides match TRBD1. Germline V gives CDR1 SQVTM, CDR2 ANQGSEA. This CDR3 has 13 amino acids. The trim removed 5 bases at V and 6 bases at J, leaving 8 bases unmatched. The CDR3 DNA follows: TGCAGCGTTTCTGCAGGGGGCGCGAATGGCTACACCTTC. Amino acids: CSVSAGGANGYTF.

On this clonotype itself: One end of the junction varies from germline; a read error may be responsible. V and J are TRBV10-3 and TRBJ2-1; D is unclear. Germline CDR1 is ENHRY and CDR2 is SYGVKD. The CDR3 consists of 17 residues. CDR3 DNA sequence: TGTGCCGTCAGTCCCAATTCCGGCAGAGCTACTTACAATGAGCAGTTCTTC. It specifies CAVSPNSGRATYNEQFF.

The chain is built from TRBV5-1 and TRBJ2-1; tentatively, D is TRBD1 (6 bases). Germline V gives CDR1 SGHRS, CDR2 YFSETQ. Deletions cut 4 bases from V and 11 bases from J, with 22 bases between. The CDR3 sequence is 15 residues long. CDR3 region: CASSPGTLVGGQQFF. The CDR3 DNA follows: TGCGCCAGCAGCCCCGGGACCCTCGTAGGGGGACAGCAGTTCTTC.

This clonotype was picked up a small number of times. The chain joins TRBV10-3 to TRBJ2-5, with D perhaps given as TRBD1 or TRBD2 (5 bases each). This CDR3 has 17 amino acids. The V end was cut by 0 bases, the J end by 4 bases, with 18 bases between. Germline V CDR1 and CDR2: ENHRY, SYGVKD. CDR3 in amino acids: CAISESSPGASGETQYF. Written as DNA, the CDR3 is TGTGCCATCAGTGAGTCCTCGCCCGGGGCCAGTGGAGAGACCCAGTACTTC.

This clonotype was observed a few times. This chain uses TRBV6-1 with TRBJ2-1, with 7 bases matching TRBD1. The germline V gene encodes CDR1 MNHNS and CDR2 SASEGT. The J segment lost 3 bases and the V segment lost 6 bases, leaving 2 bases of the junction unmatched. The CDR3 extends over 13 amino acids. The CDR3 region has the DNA TGTGCCAGCAGGACAGGGTACTACAATGAGCAGTTCTTC. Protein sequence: CASRTGYYNEQFF.